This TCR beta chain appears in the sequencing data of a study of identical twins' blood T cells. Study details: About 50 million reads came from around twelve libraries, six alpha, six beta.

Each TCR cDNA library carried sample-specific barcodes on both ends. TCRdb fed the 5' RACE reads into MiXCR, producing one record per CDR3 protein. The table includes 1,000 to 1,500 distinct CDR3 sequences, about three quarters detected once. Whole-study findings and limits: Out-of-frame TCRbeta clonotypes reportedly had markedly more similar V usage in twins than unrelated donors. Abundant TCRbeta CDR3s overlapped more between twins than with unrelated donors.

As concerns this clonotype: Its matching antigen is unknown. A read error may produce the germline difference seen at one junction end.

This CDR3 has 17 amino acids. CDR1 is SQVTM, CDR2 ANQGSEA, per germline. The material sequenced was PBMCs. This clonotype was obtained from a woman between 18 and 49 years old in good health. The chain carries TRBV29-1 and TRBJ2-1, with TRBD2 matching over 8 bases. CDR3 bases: TGCAGCGTTGACTGGTTGACGCGACTAGCGTCTAACAACGAGCAGTTCTTC. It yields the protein CSVDWLTRLASNNEQFF.